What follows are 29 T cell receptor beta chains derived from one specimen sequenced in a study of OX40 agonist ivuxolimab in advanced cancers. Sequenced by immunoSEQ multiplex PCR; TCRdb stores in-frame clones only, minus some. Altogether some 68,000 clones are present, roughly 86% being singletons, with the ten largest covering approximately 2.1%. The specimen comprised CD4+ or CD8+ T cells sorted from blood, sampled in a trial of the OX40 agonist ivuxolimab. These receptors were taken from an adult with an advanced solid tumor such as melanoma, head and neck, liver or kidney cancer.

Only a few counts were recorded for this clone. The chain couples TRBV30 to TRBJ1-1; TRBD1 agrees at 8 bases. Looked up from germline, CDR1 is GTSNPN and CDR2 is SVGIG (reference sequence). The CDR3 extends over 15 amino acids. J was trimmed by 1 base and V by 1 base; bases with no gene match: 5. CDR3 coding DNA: TGTGCCTGGAGTGAAAGACAGGGGCAGAACACTGAAGCTTTCTTT. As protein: CAWSERQGQNTEAFF.

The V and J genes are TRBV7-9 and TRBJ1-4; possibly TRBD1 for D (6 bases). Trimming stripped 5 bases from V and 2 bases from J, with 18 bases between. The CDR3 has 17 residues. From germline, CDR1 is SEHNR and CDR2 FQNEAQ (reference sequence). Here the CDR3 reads CASSPRQATGTNEKLFF. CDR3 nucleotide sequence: TGTGCCAGCAGCCCAAGACAGGCTACGGGGACTAATGAAAAACTGTTTTTT.

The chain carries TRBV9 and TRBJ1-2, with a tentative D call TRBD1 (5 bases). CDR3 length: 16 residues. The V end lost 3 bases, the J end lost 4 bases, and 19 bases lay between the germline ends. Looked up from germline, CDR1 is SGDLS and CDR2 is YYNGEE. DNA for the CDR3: TGTGCCAGCAGCGCCGGCCCGGGGCGTTTGAGCTATGGCTACACCTTC. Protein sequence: CASSAGPGRLSYGYTF.

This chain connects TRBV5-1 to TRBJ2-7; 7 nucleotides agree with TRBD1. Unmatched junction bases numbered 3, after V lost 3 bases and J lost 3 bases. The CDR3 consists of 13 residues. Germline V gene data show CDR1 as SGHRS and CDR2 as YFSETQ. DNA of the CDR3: TGCGCCAGCAGCTACGGGACAGACTACGAGCAGTACTTC. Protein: CASSYGTDYEQYF.

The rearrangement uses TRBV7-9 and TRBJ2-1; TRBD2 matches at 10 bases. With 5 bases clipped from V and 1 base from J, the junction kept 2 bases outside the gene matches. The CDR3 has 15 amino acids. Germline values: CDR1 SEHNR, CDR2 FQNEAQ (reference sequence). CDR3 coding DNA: TGTGCCAGCAGCGGACTAGCGGTTTCCTACAATGAGCAGTTCTTC. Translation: CASSGLAVSYNEQFF.

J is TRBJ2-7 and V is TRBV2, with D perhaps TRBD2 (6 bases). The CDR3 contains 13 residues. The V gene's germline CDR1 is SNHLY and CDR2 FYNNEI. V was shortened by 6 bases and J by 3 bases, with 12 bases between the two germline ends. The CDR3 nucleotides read TGTGCCAGCAGGACCTTTAGCGGCTACGAGCAGTACTTC. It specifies CASRTFSGYEQYF. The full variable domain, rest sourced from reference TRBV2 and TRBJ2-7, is EPEVTQTPSHQVTQMGQEVILRCVPISNHLYFYWYRQILGQKVEFLVSFYNNEISEKSEIFDDQFSVERPDGSNFTLKIRSTKLEDSAMYFCASRTFSGYEQYFGPGTRLTVT.

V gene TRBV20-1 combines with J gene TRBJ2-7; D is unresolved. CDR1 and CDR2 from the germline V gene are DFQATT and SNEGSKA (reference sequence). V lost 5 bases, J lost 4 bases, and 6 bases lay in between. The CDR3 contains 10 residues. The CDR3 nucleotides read TGCAGTGCTCTGGGGTACGAGCAGTACTTC. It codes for CSALGYEQYF.

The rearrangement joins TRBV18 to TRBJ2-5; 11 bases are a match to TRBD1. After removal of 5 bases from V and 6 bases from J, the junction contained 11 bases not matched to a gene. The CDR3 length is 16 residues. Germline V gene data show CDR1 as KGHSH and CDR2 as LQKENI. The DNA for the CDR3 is TGTGCCAGCTCATCCTGGACAGGGGGCGATCTGCAGACCCAGTACTTC. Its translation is CASSSWTGGDLQTQYF.

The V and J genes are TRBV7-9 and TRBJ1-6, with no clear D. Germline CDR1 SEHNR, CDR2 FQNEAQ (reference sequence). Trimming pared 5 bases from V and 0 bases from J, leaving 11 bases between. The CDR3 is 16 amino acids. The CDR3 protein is CASSPPDNSYNSPLHF. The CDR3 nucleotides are TGTGCCAGCAGCCCACCAGACAACTCCTATAATTCACCCCTCCACTTT.

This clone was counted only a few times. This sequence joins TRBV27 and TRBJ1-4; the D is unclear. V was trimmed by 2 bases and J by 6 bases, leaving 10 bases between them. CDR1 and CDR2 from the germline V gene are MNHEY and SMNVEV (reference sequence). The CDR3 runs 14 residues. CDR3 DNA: TGTGCCAGCAGTTTAGATATATTTGATGAAAAACTGTTTTTT. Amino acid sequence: CASSLDIFDEKLFF.

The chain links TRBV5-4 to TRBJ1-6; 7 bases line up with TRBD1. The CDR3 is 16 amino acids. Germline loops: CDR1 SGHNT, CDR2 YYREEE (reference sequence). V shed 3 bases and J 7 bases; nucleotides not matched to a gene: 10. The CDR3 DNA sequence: TGTGCCAGCAGCTCTTCTCCGGGACAGCTAAATTCACCCCTCCACTTT. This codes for CASSSSPGQLNSPLHF.

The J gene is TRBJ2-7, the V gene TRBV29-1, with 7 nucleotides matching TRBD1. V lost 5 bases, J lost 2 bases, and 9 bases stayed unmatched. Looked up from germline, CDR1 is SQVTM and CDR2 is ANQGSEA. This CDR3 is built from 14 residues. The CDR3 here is CSVSWNTGAYEQYF. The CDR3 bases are TGCAGCGTTTCTTGGAACACAGGGGCCTACGAGCAGTACTTC.

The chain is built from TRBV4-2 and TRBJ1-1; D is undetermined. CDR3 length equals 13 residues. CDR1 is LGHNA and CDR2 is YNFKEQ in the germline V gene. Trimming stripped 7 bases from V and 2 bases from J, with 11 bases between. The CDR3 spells CASKVRSNTEAFF. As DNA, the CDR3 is TGTGCCAGCAAGGTCAGGAGTAACACTGAAGCTTTCTTT.

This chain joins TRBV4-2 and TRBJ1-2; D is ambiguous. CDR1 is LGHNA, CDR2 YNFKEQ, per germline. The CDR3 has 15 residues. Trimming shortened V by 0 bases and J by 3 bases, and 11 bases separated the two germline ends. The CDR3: CASSQEVSIDYGYTF. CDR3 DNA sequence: TGTGCCAGCAGCCAAGAGGTCAGCATCGACTATGGCTACACCTTC.

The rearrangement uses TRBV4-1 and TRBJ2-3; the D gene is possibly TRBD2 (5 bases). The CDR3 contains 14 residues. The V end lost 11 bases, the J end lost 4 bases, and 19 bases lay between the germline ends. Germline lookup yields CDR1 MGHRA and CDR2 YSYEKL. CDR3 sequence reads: CAARDLRGSDTQYF. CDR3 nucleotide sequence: TGCGCCGCCCGGGATTTAAGAGGGTCAGATACGCAGTATTTT.

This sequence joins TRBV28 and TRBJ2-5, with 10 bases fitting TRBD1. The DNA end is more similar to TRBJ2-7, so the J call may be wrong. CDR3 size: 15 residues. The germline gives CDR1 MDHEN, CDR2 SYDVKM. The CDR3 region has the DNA TGTGCCAGCAGTCTCCCCGGGACAGGGGTCTACGAGCAGTACTTC. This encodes CASSLPGTGVYEQYF.

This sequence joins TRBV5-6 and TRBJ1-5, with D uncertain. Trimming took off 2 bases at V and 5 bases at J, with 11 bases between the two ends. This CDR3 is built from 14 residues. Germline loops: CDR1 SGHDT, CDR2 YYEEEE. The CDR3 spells CASSFYAKDQPQHF. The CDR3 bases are TGTGCCAGCAGCTTTTACGCAAAAGATCAGCCCCAGCATTTT. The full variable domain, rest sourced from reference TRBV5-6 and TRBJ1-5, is DAGVTQSPTHLIKTRGQQVTLRCSPKSGHDTVSWYQQALGQGPQFIFQYYEEEERQRGNFPDRFSGHQFPNYSSELNVNALLLGDSALYLCASSFYAKDQPQHFGDGTRLSIL.

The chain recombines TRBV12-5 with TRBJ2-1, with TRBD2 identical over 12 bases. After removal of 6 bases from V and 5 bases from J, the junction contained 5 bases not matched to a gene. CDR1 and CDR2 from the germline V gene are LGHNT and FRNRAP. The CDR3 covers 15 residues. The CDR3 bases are TGTGCTAGTGGATTTGGACTAGCGGGAAACAATGAGCAGTTCTTC. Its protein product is CASGFGLAGNNEQFF.

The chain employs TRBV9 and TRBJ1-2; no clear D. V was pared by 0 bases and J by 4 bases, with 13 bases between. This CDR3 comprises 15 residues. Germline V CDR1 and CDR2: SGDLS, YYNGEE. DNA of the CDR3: TGTGCCAGCAGCGTAGGCCCGGGTTCACCCTATGGCTACACCTTC. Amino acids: CASSVGPGSPYGYTF.

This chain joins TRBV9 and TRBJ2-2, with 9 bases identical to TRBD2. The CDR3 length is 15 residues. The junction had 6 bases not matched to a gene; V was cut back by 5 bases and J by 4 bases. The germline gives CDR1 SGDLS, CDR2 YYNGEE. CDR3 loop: CASRGAGGATGELFF. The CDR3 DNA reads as TGTGCCAGCAGAGGTGCGGGAGGGGCCACCGGGGAGCTGTTTTTT. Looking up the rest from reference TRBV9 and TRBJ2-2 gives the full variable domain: DSGVTQTPKHLITATGQRVTLRCSPRSGDLSVYWYQQSLDQGLQFLIQYYNGEERAKGNILERFSAQQFPDLHSELNLSSLELGDSALYFCASRGAGGATGELFFGEGSRLTVL.

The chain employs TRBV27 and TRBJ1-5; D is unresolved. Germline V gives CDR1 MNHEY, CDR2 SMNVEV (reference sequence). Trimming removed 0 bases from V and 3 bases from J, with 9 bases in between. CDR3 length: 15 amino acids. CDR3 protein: CASSLSNGSNQPQHF. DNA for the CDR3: TGTGCCAGCAGTTTATCCAACGGATCCAATCAGCCCCAGCATTTT.

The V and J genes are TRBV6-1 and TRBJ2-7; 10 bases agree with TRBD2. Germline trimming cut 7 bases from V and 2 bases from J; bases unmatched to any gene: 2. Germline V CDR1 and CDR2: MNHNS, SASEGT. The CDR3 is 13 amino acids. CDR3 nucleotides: TGTGCCAGCACACTAGCGGGGACCTACGAGCAGTACTTC. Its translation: CASTLAGTYEQYF.

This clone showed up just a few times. The DNA of the CDR3 is TGTGCCAGCAGCCCCCGGACAGGGGATGGCTACACCTTC. It codes for CASSPRTGDGYTF. The chain recombines TRBV6-6 with TRBJ1-2; 9 nucleotides line up with TRBD1. This CDR3 has 13 amino acids. V lost 6 bases, J lost 6 bases, and 5 bases stayed unmatched. CDR1 and CDR2 from the germline V gene are MNHNY and SVGAGI (reference sequence).

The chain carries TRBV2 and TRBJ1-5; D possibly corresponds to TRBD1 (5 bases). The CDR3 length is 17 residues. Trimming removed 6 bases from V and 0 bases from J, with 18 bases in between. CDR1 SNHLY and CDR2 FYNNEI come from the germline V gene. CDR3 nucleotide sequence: TGTGCCAGCAGGGGTACGCAGGGAGCTCTTAGCAATCAGCCCCAGCATTTT. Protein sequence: CASRGTQGALSNQPQHF.

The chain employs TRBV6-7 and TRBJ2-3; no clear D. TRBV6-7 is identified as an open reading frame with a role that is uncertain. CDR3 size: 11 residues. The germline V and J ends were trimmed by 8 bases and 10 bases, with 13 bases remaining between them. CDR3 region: CASLDPKAQYF. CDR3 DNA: TGTGCCAGCCTGGACCCCAAGGCGCAGTATTTT.

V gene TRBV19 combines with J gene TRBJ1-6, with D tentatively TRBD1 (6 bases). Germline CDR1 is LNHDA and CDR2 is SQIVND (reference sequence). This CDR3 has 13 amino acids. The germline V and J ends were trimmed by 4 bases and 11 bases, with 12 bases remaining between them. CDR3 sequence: CASSRQQGTPLHF. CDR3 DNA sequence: TGTGCCAGTAGTAGACAGCAGGGGACACCCCTCCACTTT.

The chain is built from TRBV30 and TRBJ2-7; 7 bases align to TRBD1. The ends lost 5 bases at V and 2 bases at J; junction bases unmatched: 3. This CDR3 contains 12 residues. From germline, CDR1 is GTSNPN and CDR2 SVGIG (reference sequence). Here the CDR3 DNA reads TGTGCCTGGGACAGGGTTCCCTACGAGCAGTACTTC. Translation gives CAWDRVPYEQYF.

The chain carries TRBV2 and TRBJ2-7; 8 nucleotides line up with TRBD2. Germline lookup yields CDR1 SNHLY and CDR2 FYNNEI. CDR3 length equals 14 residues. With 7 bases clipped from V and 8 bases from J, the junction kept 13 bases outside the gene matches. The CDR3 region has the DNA TGTGCCAGCATTGGACTAGCCGGACTAAGGCAGCAGTACTTC. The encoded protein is CASIGLAGLRQQYF.

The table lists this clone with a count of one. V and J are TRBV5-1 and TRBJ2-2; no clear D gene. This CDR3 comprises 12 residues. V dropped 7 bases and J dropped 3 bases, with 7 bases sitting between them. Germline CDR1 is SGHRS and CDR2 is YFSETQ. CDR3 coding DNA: TGCGCCAGCCGTGGTGACACCGGGGAGCTGTTTTTT. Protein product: CASRGDTGELFF. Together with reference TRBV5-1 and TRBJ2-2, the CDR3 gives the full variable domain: KAGVTQTPRYLIKTRGQQVTLSCSPISGHRSVSWYQQTPGQGLQFLFEYFSETQRNKGNFPGRFSGRQFSNSRSEMNVSTLELGDSALYLCASRGDTGELFFGEGSRLTVL.